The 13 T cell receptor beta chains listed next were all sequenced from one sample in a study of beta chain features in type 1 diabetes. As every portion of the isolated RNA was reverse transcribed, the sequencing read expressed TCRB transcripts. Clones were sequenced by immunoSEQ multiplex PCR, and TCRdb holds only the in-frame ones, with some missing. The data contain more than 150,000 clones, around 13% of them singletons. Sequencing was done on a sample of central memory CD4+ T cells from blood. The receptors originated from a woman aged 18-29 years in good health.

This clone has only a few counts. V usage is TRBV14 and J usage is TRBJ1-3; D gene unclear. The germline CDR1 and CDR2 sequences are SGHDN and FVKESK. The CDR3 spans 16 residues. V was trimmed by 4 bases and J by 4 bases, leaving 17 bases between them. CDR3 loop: CASSPYTGRRGNTIYF. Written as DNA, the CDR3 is TGTGCCAGCAGCCCATACACGGGGAGAAGAGGAAACACCATATATTTT.

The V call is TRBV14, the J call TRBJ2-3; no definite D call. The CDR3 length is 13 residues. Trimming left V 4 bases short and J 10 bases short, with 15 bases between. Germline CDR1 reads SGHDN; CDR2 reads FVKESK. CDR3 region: CASSRPWSQAQYF. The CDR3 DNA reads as TGTGCCAGCAGCCGACCCTGGTCCCAGGCGCAGTATTTT.

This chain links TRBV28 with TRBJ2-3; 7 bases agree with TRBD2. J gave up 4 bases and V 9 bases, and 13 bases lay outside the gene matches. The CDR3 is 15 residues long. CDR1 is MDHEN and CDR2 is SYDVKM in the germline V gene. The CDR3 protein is CASELAGISPDTQYF. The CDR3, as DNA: TGTGCCAGTGAATTAGCGGGTATAAGTCCAGATACGCAGTATTTT.

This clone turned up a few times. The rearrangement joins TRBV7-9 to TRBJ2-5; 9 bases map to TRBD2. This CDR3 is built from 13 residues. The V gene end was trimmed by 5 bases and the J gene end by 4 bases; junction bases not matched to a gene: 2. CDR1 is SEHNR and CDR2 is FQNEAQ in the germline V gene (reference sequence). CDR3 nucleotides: TGTGCCAGCAGCAAGACTAGCGGAGAGACCCAGTACTTC. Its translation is CASSKTSGETQYF.

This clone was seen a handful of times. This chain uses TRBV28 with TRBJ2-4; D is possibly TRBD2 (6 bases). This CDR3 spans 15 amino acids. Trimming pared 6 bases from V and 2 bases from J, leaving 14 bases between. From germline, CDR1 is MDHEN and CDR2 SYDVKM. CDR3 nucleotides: TGTGCCAGCAGCCTGCAGGGAGGAACCAAAAACATTCAGTACTTC. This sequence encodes CASSLQGGTKNIQYF.

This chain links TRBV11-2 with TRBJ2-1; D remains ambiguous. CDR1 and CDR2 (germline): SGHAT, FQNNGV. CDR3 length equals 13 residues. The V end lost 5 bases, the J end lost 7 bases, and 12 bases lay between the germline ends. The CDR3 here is CASSPGRVNEQFF. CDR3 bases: TGTGCCAGCAGCCCGGGTCGGGTGAATGAGCAGTTCTTC.

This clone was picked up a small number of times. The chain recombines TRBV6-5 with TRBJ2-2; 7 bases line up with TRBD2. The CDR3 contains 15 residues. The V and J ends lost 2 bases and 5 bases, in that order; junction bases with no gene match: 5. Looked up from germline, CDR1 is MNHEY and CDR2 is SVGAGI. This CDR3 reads CASSYREGWTGELFF. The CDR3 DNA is TGTGCCAGCAGTTACAGGGAGGGTTGGACCGGGGAGCTGTTTTTT.

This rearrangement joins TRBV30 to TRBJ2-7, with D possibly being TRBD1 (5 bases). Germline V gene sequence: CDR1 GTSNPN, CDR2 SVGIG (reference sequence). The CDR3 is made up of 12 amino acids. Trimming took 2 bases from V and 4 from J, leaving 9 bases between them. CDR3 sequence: CAWSRGWYEQYF. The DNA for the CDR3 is TGTGCCTGGAGTAGGGGATGGTACGAGCAGTACTTC.

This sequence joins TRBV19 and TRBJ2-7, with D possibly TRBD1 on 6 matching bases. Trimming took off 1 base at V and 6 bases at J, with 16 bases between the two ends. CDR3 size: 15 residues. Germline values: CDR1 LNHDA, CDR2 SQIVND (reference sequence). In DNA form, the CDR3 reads TGTGCCAGTAGTATAGGAAAACAGGGACGGGGCGAGCAGTACTTC. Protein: CASSIGKQGRGEQYF.

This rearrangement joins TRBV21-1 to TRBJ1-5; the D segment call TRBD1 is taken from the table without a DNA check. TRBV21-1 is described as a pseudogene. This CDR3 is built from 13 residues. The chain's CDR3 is CASMSGAGQPQHF. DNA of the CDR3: TGTGCCAGCATGTCAGGGGCCGGTCAGCCCCAGCATTTT.

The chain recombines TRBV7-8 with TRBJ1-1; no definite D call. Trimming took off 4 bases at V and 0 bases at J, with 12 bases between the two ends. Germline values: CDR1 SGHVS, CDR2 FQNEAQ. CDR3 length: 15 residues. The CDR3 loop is CASSSRRRMNTEAFF. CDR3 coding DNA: TGTGCCAGCAGCTCGCGTCGCAGGATGAACACTGAAGCTTTCTTT.

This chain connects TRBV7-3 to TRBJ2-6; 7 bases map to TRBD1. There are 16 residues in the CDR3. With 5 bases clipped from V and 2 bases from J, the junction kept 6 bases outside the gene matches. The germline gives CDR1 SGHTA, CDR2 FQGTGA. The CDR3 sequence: CASSKDRAAGANVLTF. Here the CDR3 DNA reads TGTGCCAGCAGCAAAGACAGGGCGGCTGGGGCCAACGTCCTGACTTTC.

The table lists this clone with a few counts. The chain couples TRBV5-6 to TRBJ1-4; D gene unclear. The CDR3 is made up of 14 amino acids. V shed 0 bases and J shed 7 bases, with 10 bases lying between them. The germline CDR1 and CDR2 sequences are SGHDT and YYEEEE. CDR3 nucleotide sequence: TGTGCCAGCAGCTTGGGGCAGACGGGTGAAAAACTGTTTTTT. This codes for CASSLGQTGEKLFF.